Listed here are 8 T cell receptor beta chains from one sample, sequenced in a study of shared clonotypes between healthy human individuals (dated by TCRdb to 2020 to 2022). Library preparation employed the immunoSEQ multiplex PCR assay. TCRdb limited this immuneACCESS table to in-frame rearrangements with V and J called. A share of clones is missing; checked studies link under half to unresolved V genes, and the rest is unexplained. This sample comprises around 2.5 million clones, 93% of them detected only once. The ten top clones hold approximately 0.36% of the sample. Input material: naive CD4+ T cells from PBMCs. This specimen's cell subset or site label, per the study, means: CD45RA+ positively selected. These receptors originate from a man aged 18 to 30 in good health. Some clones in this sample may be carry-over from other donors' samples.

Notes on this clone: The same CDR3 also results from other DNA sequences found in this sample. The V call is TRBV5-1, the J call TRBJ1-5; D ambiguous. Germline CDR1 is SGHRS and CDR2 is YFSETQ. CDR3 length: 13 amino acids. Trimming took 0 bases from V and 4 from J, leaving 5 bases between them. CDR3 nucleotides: TGCGCCAGCAGCTTGGCCGAGAATCAGCCCCAGCATTTT. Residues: CASSLAENQPQHF.

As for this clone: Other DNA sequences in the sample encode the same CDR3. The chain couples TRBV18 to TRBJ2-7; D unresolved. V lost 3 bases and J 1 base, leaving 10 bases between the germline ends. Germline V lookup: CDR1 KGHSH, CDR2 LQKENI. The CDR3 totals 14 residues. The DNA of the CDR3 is TGTGCCAGCTCACCTTTGCCAACGTCCTACGAGCAGTACTTC. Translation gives CASSPLPTSYEQYF.

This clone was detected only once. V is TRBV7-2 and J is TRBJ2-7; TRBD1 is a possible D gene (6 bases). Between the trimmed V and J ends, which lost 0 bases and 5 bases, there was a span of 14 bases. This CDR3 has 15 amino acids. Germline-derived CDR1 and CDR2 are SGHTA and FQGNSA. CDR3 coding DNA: TGTGCCAGCAGCTTAGCCATAACAGGGTCCGACGAGCAGTACTTC. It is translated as CASSLAITGSDEQYF.

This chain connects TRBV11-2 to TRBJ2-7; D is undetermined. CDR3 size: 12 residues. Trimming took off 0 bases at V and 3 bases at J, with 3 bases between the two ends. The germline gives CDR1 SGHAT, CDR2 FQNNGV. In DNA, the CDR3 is TGTGCCAGCAGCTTAGAATTCTACGAGCAGTACTTC. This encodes CASSLEFYEQYF.

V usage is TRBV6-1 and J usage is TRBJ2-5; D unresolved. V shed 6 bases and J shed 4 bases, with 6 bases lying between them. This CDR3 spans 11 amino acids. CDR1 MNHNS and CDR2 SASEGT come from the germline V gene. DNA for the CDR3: TGTGCCAGCAGGAATACAGAGACCCAGTACTTC. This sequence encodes CASRNTETQYF.

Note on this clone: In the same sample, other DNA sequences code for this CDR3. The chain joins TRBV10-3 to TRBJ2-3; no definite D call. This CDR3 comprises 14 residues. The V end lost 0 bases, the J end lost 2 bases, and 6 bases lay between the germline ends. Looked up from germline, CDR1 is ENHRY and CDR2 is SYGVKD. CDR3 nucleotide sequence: TGTGCCATCAGTGAGTCCCCCAACACAGATACGCAGTATTTT. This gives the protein CAISESPNTDTQYF.

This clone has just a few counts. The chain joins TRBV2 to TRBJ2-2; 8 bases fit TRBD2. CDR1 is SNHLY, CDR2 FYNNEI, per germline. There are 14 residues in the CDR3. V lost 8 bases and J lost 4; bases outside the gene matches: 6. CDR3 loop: CASASGRGTGELFF. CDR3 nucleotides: TGTGCCAGCGCGAGCGGGAGAGGCACCGGGGAGCTGTTTTTT.

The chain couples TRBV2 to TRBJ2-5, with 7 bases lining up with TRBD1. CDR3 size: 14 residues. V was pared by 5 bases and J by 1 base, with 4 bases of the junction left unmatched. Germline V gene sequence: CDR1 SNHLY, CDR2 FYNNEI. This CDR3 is CASSPGQPQETQYF. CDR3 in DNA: TGTGCCAGCAGTCCGGGACAGCCCCAAGAGACCCAGTACTTC. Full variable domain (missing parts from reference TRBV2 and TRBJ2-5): EPEVTQTPSHQVTQMGQEVILRCVPISNHLYFYWYRQILGQKVEFLVSFYNNEISEKSEIFDDQFSVERPDGSNFTLKIRSTKLEDSAMYFCASSPGQPQETQYFGPGTRLLVL.